A selection of T cell receptor beta chains follows, all from one sample in a study of cytomegalovirus exposure and HLA in healthy donors. Generated by immunoSEQ multiplex PCR, the TCRdb table keeps only in-frame clones and is missing some. Listed are about 42,000 clones; 1% to 1.5% falls within the top ten. The specimen was PBMCs. The receptor source for this set is a man aged 25 to 40 in good health and CMV-seronegative. The CDR3 runs from the conserved cysteine through the conserved F or W. The order of the fields is D gene, V gene, J gene, CDR3 DNA, CDR3 protein. D genes are given only for firm matches.

D gene: -
V gene: TRBV4-2
J gene: TRBJ2-7
CDR3 DNA: TGTGCCAGCAGCCTACAGGGCTACGAGCAGTACTTC
CDR3 protein: CASSLQGYEQYF

D gene: TRBD1
V gene: TRBV4-3
J gene: TRBJ1-4
CDR3 DNA: TGCGCCAGCAGCCAAATCGGACAGGGTCTGGAAAAACTGTTTTTT
CDR3 protein: CASSQIGQGLEKLFF

D gene: -
V gene: TRBV5-1
J gene: TRBJ2-1
CDR3 DNA: TGCGCCAGCAGGGAGACAGCCTACAATGAGCAGTTCTTC
CDR3 protein: CASRETAYNEQFF

D gene: TRBD2
V gene: TRBV5-6
J gene: TRBJ2-7
CDR3 DNA: TGTGCCAGCAGCCTGAGGACTAGCGGCAACTCCTACGAGCAGTACTTC
CDR3 protein: CASSLRTSGNSYEQYF

D gene: -
V gene: TRBV2
J gene: TRBJ2-7
CDR3 DNA: TGTGCCAGCCTAAAGCTAATACGAAGCTACGAGCAGTACTTC
CDR3 protein: CASLKLIRSYEQYF

D gene: TRBD2
V gene: TRBV10-1
J gene: TRBJ2-7
CDR3 DNA: TGCGCCAGCAGTGAGCTAGCGGGAGTCTACGAGCAGTACTTC
CDR3 protein: CASSELAGVYEQYF

D gene: -
V gene: TRBV4-1
J gene: TRBJ2-3
CDR3 DNA: TGCGCCAGCAGCCAAGATAGTCACCTCACCACAGATACGCAGTATTTT
CDR3 protein: CASSQDSHLTTDTQYF

D gene: TRBD1
V gene: TRBV11-2
J gene: TRBJ1-6
CDR3 DNA: TGTGCCAGCAGCCTGACAGGGGTAGGCTCACCCCTCCACTTT
CDR3 protein: CASSLTGVGSPLHF

D gene: -
V gene: TRBV5-1
J gene: TRBJ2-3
CDR3 DNA: TGCGCCAGCAGCTTGTTCGAGGGAGATACGCAGTATTTT
CDR3 protein: CASSLFEGDTQYF

D gene: -
V gene: TRBV1
J gene: TRBJ1-6
CDR3 DNA: TGCACCAGCAGCCAAGACCTCCCAGGGGATAATTCACCCCTCCACTTT
CDR3 protein: CTSSQDLPGDNSPLHF

D gene: TRBD2
V gene: TRBV5-1
J gene: TRBJ2-3
CDR3 DNA: TGCGCCAGCATGCGGGGGGGGAGCACAGATACGCAGTATTTT
CDR3 protein: CASMRGGSTDTQYF

D gene: TRBD1
V gene: TRBV29-1
J gene: TRBJ2-1
CDR3 DNA: TGCAGCGTTACGTCGGGACAGCCAACCGATGAGCAGTTCTTC
CDR3 protein: CSVTSGQPTDEQFF

D gene: -
V gene: TRBV5-8
J gene: TRBJ2-7
CDR3 DNA: TGTGCCAGCAGCTCGCCCAGGCGCGAGCAGTACTTC
CDR3 protein: CASSSPRREQYF

D gene: TRBD1
V gene: TRBV7-9
J gene: TRBJ2-7
CDR3 DNA: TGTGCCAGCAGCTTAAGGGACAGGGATGACGAGCAGTACTTC
CDR3 protein: CASSLRDRDDEQYF

D gene: TRBD1
V gene: TRBV7-9
J gene: TRBJ2-7
CDR3 DNA: TGTGCCAGCAGCTTCTCTCAGGGGGCCGGTCGACTAGCCTACGAGCAGTACTTC
CDR3 protein: CASSFSQGAGRLAYEQYF

D gene: -
V gene: TRBV4-1
J gene: TRBJ2-7
CDR3 DNA: TGCGCCAGCAGCCAATGGAGCGGAGGGTACGAGCAGTACTTC
CDR3 protein: CASSQWSGGYEQYF

D gene: -
V gene: TRBV5-1
J gene: TRBJ1-2
CDR3 DNA: TGCGCCAGCAGCTTGGCCTCCCCGGGCGGGGGGGACTATGGCTACACCTTC
CDR3 protein: CASSLASPGGGDYGYTF

D gene: -
V gene: TRBV11-2
J gene: TRBJ1-1
CDR3 DNA: TGTGCCAGCAGCTTAGGGCGGGCCAGGAGGAACACTGAAGCTTTCTTT
CDR3 protein: CASSLGRARRNTEAFF

D gene: -
V gene: TRBV5-6
J gene: TRBJ2-7
CDR3 DNA: TGTGCCAGCAGCTGGGCGGGGAAGGCCGAGCAGTACTTC
CDR3 protein: CASSWAGKAEQYF

D gene: TRBD1
V gene: TRBV6-5
J gene: TRBJ2-7
CDR3 DNA: TGTGCCAGCAGCCCTCATGGGACAGGTGACTACGAGCAGTACTTC
CDR3 protein: CASSPHGTGDYEQYF

D gene: TRBD1
V gene: TRBV4-1
J gene: TRBJ2-7
CDR3 DNA: TGCGCCAGCAGCCAGGGCCAGGGGGTTATGTACGAGCAGTACTTC
CDR3 protein: CASSQGQGVMYEQYF

D gene: -
V gene: TRBV7-2
J gene: TRBJ2-7
CDR3 DNA: TGTGCCAGCAGCCGCCTTCAGGGGTACGAGCAGTACTTC
CDR3 protein: CASSRLQGYEQYF

D gene: -
V gene: TRBV5-1
J gene: TRBJ1-3
CDR3 DNA: TGCGCCAGCAGCTCTACGACAGAAGGAAACACCATATATTTT
CDR3 protein: CASSSTTEGNTIYF

D gene: -
V gene: TRBV4-2
J gene: TRBJ1-1
CDR3 DNA: TGTGCCAGCAGCCTCAGGGAATCAAGCACTGAAGCTTTCTTT
CDR3 protein: CASSLRESSTEAFF

D gene: TRBD2
V gene: TRBV5-5
J gene: TRBJ2-7
CDR3 DNA: TGTGCCAGCAGCTTCTTGGCGGGAGGGCTAACCTACGAGCAGTACTTC
CDR3 protein: CASSFLAGGLTYEQYF

D gene: -
V gene: TRBV13
J gene: TRBJ1-6
CDR3 DNA: TGTGCCAGCAGCTTACAAGGGGTTGGGAATTCACCCCTCCACTTT
CDR3 protein: CASSLQGVGNSPLHF

D gene: -
V gene: TRBV18
J gene: TRBJ2-7
CDR3 DNA: TGTGCCAGCTCAGCTAGTCCCTACGAGCAGTACTTC
CDR3 protein: CASSASPYEQYF

D gene: -
V gene: TRBV6-6
J gene: TRBJ2-7
CDR3 DNA: TGTGCCAGCAGTTCTCGTTTCGAGCAGTACTTC
CDR3 protein: CASSSRFEQYF

D gene: TRBD2
V gene: TRBV4-2
J gene: TRBJ2-3
CDR3 DNA: TGTGCCAGCAGCCAGGAAGTAGGAGCGGGAGGCACAGATACGCAGTATTTT
CDR3 protein: CASSQEVGAGGTDTQYF

D gene: -
V gene: TRBV11-2
J gene: TRBJ1-4
CDR3 DNA: TGTGCCAGCAGCTTTAACCCGGTTGAAAAACTGTTTTTT
CDR3 protein: CASSFNPVEKLFF

D gene: TRBD1
V gene: TRBV30
J gene: TRBJ2-7
CDR3 DNA: TGTGCCTGGAGGGCTCCGGGACAGGGGGCCTACGAGCAGTACTTC
CDR3 protein: CAWRAPGQGAYEQYF

D gene: -
V gene: TRBV7-3
J gene: TRBJ2-5
CDR3 DNA: TGTGCCAGCAGATTAGTGGGAGGTACCCAGTACTTC
CDR3 protein: CASRLVGGTQYF

D gene: -
V gene: TRBV27
J gene: TRBJ1-6
CDR3 DNA: TGTGCCAGCAGTCCAGGGGTCGATAATTCACCCCTCCACTTT
CDR3 protein: CASSPGVDNSPLHF

D gene: TRBD1
V gene: TRBV30
J gene: TRBJ2-1
CDR3 DNA: TGTGCCTGGAGTCTCAATCCCGGGACAGGTGACTACAATGAGCAGTTCTTC
CDR3 protein: CAWSLNPGTGDYNEQFF

D gene: TRBD1
V gene: TRBV12-5
J gene: TRBJ2-1
CDR3 DNA: TGTGCTAGTGGTTTTACAGGGGGCGCCTACAATGAGCAGTTCTTC
CDR3 protein: CASGFTGGAYNEQFF

D gene: -
V gene: TRBV30
J gene: TRBJ1-2
CDR3 DNA: TGTGCCTGGAGTACTGGTGGGGCACCCGCCCAGAGCTATGGCTACACCTTC
CDR3 protein: CAWSTGGAPAQSYGYTF

D gene: TRBD1
V gene: TRBV6-1
J gene: TRBJ1-6
CDR3 DNA: TGTGCCAGCAGTGAACAGGGGGCCGCTAATTCACCCCTCCACTTT
CDR3 protein: CASSEQGAANSPLHF

D gene: TRBD1
V gene: TRBV18
J gene: TRBJ1-6
CDR3 DNA: TGTGCCAGCTCACCAGACCGAGGACAGGGGGTTTCACCCCTCCACTTT
CDR3 protein: CASSPDRGQGVSPLHF

D gene: -
V gene: TRBV5-1
J gene: TRBJ2-5
CDR3 DNA: TGCGCCAGCAGCTTGGTTGGCAGGGGATTGGAGACCCAGTACTTC
CDR3 protein: CASSLVGRGLETQYF

D gene: -
V gene: TRBV6-5
J gene: TRBJ2-1
CDR3 DNA: TGTGCCAGCAGACAGGTCAATGAGCAGTTCTTC
CDR3 protein: CASRQVNEQFF

D gene: TRBD2
V gene: TRBV6-5
J gene: TRBJ2-5
CDR3 DNA: TGTGCCAGCAGTTCTAGCGGGGAAGAGACCCAGTACTTC
CDR3 protein: CASSSSGEETQYF

D gene: TRBD1
V gene: TRBV29-1
J gene: TRBJ2-5
CDR3 DNA: TGCAGCGTTGTCCTACAGGGGAACCAGGGGACCCAGTACTTC
CDR3 protein: CSVVLQGNQGTQYF

D gene: TRBD1
V gene: TRBV18
J gene: TRBJ1-2
CDR3 DNA: TGTGCCAGCTCACCCGGGACAGGGGTTGGTTATGGCTACACCTTC
CDR3 protein: CASSPGTGVGYGYTF